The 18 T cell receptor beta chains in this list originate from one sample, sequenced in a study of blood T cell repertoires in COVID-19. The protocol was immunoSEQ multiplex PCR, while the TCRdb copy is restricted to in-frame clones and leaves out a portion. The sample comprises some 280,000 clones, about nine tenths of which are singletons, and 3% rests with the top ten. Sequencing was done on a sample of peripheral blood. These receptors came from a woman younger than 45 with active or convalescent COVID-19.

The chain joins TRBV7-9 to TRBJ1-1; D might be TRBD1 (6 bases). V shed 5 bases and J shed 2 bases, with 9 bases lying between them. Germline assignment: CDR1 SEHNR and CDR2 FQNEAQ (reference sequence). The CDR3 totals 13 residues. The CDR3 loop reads CASSLGQNTEAFF. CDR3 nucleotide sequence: TGTGCCAGCAGCCTGGGACAAAACACTGAAGCTTTCTTT.

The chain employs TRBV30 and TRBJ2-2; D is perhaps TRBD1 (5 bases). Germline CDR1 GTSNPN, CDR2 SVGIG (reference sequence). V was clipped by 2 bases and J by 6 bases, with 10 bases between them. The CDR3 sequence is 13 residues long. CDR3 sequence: CAWSKGFAGELFF. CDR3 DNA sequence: TGTGCCTGGAGTAAGGGGTTCGCCGGGGAGCTGTTTTTT.

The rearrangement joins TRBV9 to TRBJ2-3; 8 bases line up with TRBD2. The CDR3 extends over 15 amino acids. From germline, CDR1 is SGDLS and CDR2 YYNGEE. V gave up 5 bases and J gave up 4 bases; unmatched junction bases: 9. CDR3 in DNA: TGTGCCAGCAGGGCGGGGCGGGGGGAGGCAGATACGCAGTATTTT. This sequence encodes CASRAGRGEADTQYF.

CDR3 region: CASSQTGLAVVRAVYF. The DNA for the CDR3 is TGTGCCAGCAGCCAAACGGGACTAGCGGTGGTACGTGCCGTTTATTTT. J is TRBJ2-3 and V is TRBV4-2; 11 nucleotides match TRBD2. Trimming removed 2 bases from V and 15 bases from J; junction bases left unmatched: 16. Germline values: CDR1 LGHNA, CDR2 YNFKEQ. CDR3 length: 16 amino acids.

Here the CDR3 reads CASSQEFKRGAVPTSYNEQFF. CDR3 in DNA: TGTGCCAGCAGCCAAGAATTCAAGCGGGGGGCCGTACCTACTTCCTACAATGAGCAGTTCTTC. The chain has TRBV3-1 (or the pseudogene TRBV3-2) and TRBJ2-1; 9 positions agree with TRBD2. CDR3 length: 21 amino acids. Germline V gene sequence: CDR1 LGHDT, CDR2 YNNKEL (reference sequence). The V segment lost 0 bases and the J segment 1 base; nucleotides outside the gene matches: 16.

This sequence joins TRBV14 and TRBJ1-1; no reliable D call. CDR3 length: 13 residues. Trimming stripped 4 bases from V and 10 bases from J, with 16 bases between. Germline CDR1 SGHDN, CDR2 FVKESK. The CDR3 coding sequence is TGTGCCAGCAGCCCTTCGGAAGGAGAGCGAGCTTTCTTT. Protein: CASSPSEGERAFF.

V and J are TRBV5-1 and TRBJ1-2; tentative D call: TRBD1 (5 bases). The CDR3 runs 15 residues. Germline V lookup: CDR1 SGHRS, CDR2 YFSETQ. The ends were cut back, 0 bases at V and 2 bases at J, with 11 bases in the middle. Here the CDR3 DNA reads TGCGCCAGCAGCTTGGTTCAGGGCGTGAACTATGGCTACACCTTC. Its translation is CASSLVQGVNYGYTF.

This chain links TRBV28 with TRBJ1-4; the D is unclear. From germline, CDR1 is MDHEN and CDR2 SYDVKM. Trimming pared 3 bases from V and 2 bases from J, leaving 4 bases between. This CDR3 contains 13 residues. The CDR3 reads CASSFSTNEKLFF. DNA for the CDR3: TGTGCCAGCAGTTTCTCTACTAATGAAAAACTGTTTTTT.

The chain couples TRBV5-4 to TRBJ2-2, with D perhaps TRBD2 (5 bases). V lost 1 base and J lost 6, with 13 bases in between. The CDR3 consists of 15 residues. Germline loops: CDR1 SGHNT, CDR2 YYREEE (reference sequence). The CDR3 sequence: CASSLLASGAGELFF. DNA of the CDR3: TGTGCCAGCAGCTTGCTTGCTTCCGGGGCCGGGGAGCTGTTTTTT.

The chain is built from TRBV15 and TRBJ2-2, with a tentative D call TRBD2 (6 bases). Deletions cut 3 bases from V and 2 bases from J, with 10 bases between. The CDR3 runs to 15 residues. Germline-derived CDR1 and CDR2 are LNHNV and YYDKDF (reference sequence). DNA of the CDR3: TGTGCCACCAGCAGCCTCGGGAGAAACACCGGGGAGCTGTTTTTT. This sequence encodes CATSSLGRNTGELFF.

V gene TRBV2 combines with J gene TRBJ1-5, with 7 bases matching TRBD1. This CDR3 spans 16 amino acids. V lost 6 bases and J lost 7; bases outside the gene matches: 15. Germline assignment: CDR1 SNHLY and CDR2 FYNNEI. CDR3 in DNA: TGTGCCAGCAGCCGGGACAGAGGACTTTCAGGGCAGCCCCAGCATTTT. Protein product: CASSRDRGLSGQPQHF. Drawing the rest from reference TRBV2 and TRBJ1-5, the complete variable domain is EPEVTQTPSHQVTQMGQEVILRCVPISNHLYFYWYRQILGQKVEFLVSFYNNEISEKSEIFDDQFSVERPDGSNFTLKIRSTKLEDSAMYFCASSRDRGLSGQPQHFGDGTRLSIL.

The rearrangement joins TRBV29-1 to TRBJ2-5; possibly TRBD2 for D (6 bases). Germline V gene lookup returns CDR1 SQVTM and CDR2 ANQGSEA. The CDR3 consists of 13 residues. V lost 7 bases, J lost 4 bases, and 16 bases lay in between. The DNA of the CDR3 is TGCAGCGGAGACTCGACTAGTCGAGAGACCCAGTACTTC. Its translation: CSGDSTSRETQYF.

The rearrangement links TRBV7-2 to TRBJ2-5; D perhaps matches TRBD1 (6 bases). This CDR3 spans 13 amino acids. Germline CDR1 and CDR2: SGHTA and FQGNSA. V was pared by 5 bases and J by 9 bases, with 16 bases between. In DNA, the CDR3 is TGTGCCAGCAGCCCCGACAGGCGTGAGGCCCAGTACTTC. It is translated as CASSPDRREAQYF.

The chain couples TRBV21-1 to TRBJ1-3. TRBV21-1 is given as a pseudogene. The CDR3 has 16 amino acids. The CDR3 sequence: CASSYIGRGTLNTIYF. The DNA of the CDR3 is TGTGCCAGCAGCTACATTGGGCGGGGCACCCTAAACACCATATATTTT.

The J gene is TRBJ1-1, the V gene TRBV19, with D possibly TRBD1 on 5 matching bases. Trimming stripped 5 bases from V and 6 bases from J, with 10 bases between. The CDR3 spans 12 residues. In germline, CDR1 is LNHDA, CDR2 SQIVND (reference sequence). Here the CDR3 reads CASSRKGAEAFF. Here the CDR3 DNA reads TGTGCCAGTAGTCGCAAAGGGGCTGAAGCTTTCTTT.

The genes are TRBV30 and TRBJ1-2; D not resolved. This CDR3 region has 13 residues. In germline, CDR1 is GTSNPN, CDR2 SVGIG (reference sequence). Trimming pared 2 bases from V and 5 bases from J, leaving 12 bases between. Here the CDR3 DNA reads TGTGCCTGGAGTCCAGGAGCGGGGTATGGCTACACCTTC. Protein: CAWSPGAGYGYTF.

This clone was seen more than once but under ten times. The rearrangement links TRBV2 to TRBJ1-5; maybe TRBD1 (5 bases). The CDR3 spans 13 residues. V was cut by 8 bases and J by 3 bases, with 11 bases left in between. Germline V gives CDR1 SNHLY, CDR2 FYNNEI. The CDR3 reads CASLRDHNQPQHF. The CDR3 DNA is TGTGCCAGCTTGCGGGACCACAATCAGCCCCAGCATTTT.

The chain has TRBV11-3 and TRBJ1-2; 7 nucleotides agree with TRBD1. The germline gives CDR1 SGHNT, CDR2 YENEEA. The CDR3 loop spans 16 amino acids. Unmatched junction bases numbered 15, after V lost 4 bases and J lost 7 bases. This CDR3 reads CASSCVSRTGFCGYTF. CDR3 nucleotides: TGTGCCAGCAGCTGTGTCAGCAGGACAGGCTTTTGTGGCTACACCTTC.